The 13 T cell receptor beta chains below come from one sample, sequenced in a study of tumor-infiltrating lymphocytes in oesophageal squamous cell carcinoma. TCRdb re-analysed the PCR reads in MiXCR, keeping a single row per CDR3 protein. The top ten clones hold under 20% of a sample with about 22,000 distinct CDR3 sequences, 34% of them seen once. What was sequenced was esophageal tumor tissue. All receptors derive from a female donor with esophageal squamous cell carcinoma.

This clonotype has a count of ten or more. The chain uses TRBV2 and TRBJ2-4, with unresolved D. The DNA end is more similar to TRBJ2-7, so the J call may be wrong. CDR1 is SNHLY and CDR2 is FYNNEI in the germline V gene. The CDR3 sequence is 14 residues long. This CDR3 reads CASSVSRGTYEQYF. The CDR3 DNA is TGTGCCAGCAGTGTTAGTCGTGGAACCTACGAGCAGTACTTC.

The chain recombines TRBV7-8 with TRBJ2-7; perhaps TRBD1 as D (5 bases). With the DNA end fitting TRBJ1-2 better, the J assignment may be wrong. There are 14 residues in the CDR3. Looked up from germline, CDR1 is SGHVS and CDR2 is FQNEAQ. CDR3: CASSLKQGGYGYTF. CDR3 sequence (DNA): TGTGCCAGCAGCTTAAAGCAGGGAGGGTATGGCTACACCTTC.

Remarks on this clonotype: Without the conserved terminal phenylalanine or tryptophan, this CDR3 likely stems from a read error. No DNA is shown, since the ends of the CDR3 on it are uncertain; the CDR3 is the one TCRdb lists. The rearrangement uses TRBV12-3 or TRBV12-4 and TRBJ2-3; the table names TRBD2, a call not compared with the DNA. The CDR3 extends over 15 residues, inclusive of both ends. CDR3 sequence reads: CASRPRQRNGYTFGP.

Note on this clonotype: A read error may explain this, as a much larger clone is one base away. The chain employs TRBV27 and TRBJ1-1; no clear D. CDR3 length equals 14 residues. Trimming left V 5 bases short and J 0 bases short, with 10 bases between. Looked up from germline, CDR1 is MNHEY and CDR2 is SMNVEV (reference sequence). The CDR3 sequence: CASSRGRMNTEAFF. DNA of the CDR3: TGTGCCAGCAGTCGTGGAAGGATGAACACTGAAGCTTTCTTT.

In its sample, this clonotype was seen many times. The V call is TRBV24-1, the J call TRBJ2-1; tentative D call: TRBD2 (5 bases). Trimming left V 9 bases short and J 8 bases short, with 22 bases between. The length of the CDR3 is 15 residues. Germline CDR1 and CDR2: KGHDR and SFDVKD. The CDR3: CATVGPSGVGDEQFF. Written as DNA, the CDR3 is TGTGCCACCGTCGGGCCAAGCGGTGTTGGCGATGAGCAGTTCTTC.

A single count supports this clonotype. Here the CDR3 omits its conserved ending phenylalanine or tryptophan, so a read error is the likely source. The limits of the CDR3 on the DNA are not certain, so only TCRdb's listed CDR3 is given. This rearrangement joins TRBV27 to TRBJ2-5; TRBD1 is taken as the D call from the table, unchecked against the DNA. A total of 8 residues make up the CDR3, ends included. Germline lookup yields CDR1 MNHEY and CDR2 SMNVEV (reference sequence). CDR3: CASSPGGR.

This clonotype has a count of ten or more. J is TRBJ2-1 and V is TRBV18; 7 positions agree with TRBD1. The length of the CDR3 is 15 residues. J was trimmed by 5 bases and V by 6 bases; bases with no gene match: 10. The germline V gene has CDR1 KGHSH and CDR2 LQKENI. The chain's CDR3 is CASSLGPGQHNEQFF. The DNA of the CDR3 is TGTGCCAGCTCTCTAGGTCCGGGACAGCACAATGAGCAGTTCTTC.

The gene calls are TRBV5-6 and TRBJ2-5, with 13 positions matching TRBD2. The CDR3 runs to 14 residues. V gave up 4 bases and J gave up 11 bases; unmatched junction bases: 8. Germline V lookup: CDR1 SGHDT, CDR2 YYEEEE. The CDR3 is CASSPTSGRWEQYF. CDR3 bases: TGTGCCAGCAGCCCGACTAGCGGGAGGTGGGAGCAGTACTTC.

The chain combines TRBV19 with TRBJ1-1, with a weak D call TRBD1 (5 bases). The CDR3 is 11 amino acids. V lost 7 bases to trimming and J lost 7 bases, with 10 bases between them. CDR1 is LNHDA, CDR2 SQIVND, per germline (reference sequence). DNA of the CDR3: TGTGCCAGTAACCCGGGGGATGAAGCTTTCTTT. Translated: CASNPGDEAFF. The full variable domain, with the rest looked up from reference TRBV19 and TRBJ1-1, is DGGITQSPKYLFRKEGQNVTLSCEQNLNHDAMYWYRQDPGQGLRLIYYSQIVNDFQKGDIAEGYSVSREKKESFPLTVTSAQKNPTAFYLCASNPGDEAFFGQGTRLTVV.

With respect to this clonotype: A much larger clone differs from this one at a single base, so this may be a read error. The chain uses TRBV28 and TRBJ2-1, with TRBD2 identical over 15 bases. CDR3 length equals 18 residues. J was trimmed by 10 bases and V by 5 bases; bases with no gene match: 15. CDR1 MDHEN and CDR2 SYDVKM come from the germline V gene. CDR3 in amino acids: CASSPIPGTSGRSYEQFF. CDR3 nucleotide sequence: TGTGCCAGCAGTCCTATTCCCGGGACTAGCGGGAGGTCGTACGAGCAGTTCTTC.

As regards this clonotype: Since a much larger clone is just one base distant, this may be a read error. The chain uses TRBV12-3 or TRBV12-4 and TRBJ2-1; D is perhaps TRBD2 (5 bases). The DNA matches TRBJ2-7 better at its end, which makes the J call doubtful. This CDR3 is 14 amino acids long. The CDR3 loop is CASSLSNSRVEQYF. CDR3 DNA: TGTGCCAGCAGTTTAAGTAACTCGCGGGTTGAGCAGTACTTC.

This rearrangement joins TRBV6-6 to TRBJ2-1, with D possibly matching TRBD1 (6 bases). The J call could be wrong; TRBJ2-7 is a better fit for the DNA end. The CDR3 spans 15 residues. The V gene's germline CDR1 is MNHNY and CDR2 SVGAGI (reference sequence). In DNA, the CDR3 is TGTGCCAGCGAGGGTTTGGACAGAGCATACAATGAGCAGTACTTC. Translating it yields CASEGLDRAYNEQYF.

As for this clonotype: In this CDR3 the conserved last residue, phenylalanine or tryptophan, is missing, so a read error is likely. No DNA is shown, since the ends of the CDR3 on it are uncertain; the CDR3 is the one TCRdb lists. This chain connects TRBV7-3 to TRBJ2-1; the table's D call, TRBD1, was not checked against the DNA. Termini included, the CDR3 measures 18 amino acids. In germline, CDR1 is SGHTA, CDR2 FQGTGA. CDR3: CASSTTTGRSYNEQFFGA.